Sequencing of this T cell receptor beta chain was carried out in a study of Graves' ophthalmopathy and Graves' hyperthyroidism. For this clonotype: Its antigen is still unknown.

V was shortened by 0 bases and J by 1 base, with 13 bases between the two germline ends. The CDR3 length is 16 residues. Germline CDR1 GTSNPN, CDR2 SVGIG (reference sequence). Broader study findings: Ophthalmopathy versus stable hyperthyroidism: 13-signature model gave around 86% sensitivity, 81.08% specificity.

As the starting material, roughly 9.8 ml of fresh peripheral blood yielded the PBMCs. RNA transcripts were the source from which TCR beta CDR3 regions were amplified. HTBI primers served in a first-round RT-PCR, which a second-round multiplex PCR followed. TCRdb itself ran the multiplex PCR reads through MiXCR, one entry per CDR3 protein. The table lists 500,000 to 700,000 distinct CDR3 sequences, 20% to 25% of them singletons. The chain couples TRBV30 to TRBJ1-3, with D tentatively TRBD1 (5 bases). The receptor comes from a woman between 18 and 30 years old with stable Graves' hyperthyroidism. Some clones in this sample may be carry-over from other donors' samples. Source material: peripheral blood. CDR3 sequence: CAWSVRRGLSGNTIYF. Here the CDR3 DNA reads TGTGCCTGGAGTGTACGTAGGGGTTTGTCTGGAAACACCATATATTTT.